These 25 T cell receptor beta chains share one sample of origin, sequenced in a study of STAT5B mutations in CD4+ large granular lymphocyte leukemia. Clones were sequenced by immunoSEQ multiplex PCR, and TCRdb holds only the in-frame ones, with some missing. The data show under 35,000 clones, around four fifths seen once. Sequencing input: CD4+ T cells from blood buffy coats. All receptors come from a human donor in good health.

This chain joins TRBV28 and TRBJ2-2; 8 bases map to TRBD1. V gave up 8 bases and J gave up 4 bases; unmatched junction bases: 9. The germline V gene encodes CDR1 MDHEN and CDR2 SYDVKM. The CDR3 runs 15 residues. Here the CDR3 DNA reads TGTGCCAGCTTAGACAGGGGAAGAGGCACCGGGGAGCTGTTTTTT. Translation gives CASLDRGRGTGELFF.

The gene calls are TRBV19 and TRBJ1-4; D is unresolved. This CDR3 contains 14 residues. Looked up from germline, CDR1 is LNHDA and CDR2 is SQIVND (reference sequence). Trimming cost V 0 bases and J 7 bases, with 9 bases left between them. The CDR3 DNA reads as TGTGCCAGTAGTATAGATCGCAGGAGTGAAAAACTGTTTTTT. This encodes CASSIDRRSEKLFF.

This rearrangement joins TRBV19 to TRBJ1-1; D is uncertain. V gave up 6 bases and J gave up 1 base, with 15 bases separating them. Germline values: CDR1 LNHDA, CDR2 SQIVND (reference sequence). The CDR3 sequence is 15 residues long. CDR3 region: CASRQYRGSNTEAFF. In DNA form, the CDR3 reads TGTGCCAGTAGGCAGTACCGCGGGTCGAACACTGAAGCTTTCTTT.

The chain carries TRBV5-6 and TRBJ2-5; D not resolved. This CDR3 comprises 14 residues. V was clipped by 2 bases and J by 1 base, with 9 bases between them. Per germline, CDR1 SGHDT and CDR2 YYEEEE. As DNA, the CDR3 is TGTGCCAGCAGCTTCATCGCTATCCAAGAGACCCAGTACTTC. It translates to CASSFIAIQETQYF.

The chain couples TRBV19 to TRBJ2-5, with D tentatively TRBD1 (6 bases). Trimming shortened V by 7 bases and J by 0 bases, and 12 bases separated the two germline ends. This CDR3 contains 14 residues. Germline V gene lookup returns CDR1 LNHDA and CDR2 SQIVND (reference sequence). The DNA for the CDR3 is TGTGCCAGTACCAACAGGGTGAACCAAGAGACCCAGTACTTC. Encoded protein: CASTNRVNQETQYF.

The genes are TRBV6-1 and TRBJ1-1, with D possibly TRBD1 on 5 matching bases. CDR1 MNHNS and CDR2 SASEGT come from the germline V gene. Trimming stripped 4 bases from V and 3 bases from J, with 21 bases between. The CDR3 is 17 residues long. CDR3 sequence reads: CASSGTTFLGTDTEAFF. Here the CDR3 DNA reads TGTGCCAGCAGTGGAACCACTTTTCTTGGGACGGACACTGAAGCTTTCTTT.

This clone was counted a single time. The CDR3 protein is CASSPPGETQYF. CDR3 sequence (DNA): TGTGCCAGTAGTCCCCCGGGGGAGACCCAGTACTTC. V gene TRBV19 combines with J gene TRBJ2-5, with D possibly TRBD2 on 5 matching bases. Trimming removed 5 bases at V and 5 bases at J, with 9 bases between. Per germline, CDR1 LNHDA and CDR2 SQIVND (reference sequence). The CDR3 consists of 12 residues.

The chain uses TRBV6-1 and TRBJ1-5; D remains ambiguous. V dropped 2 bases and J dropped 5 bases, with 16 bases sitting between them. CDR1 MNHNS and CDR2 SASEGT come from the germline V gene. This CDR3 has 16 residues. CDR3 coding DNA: TGTGCCAGCAGTGAATTGTATTCGGAGAAGCATCAGCCCCAGCATTTT. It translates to CASSELYSEKHQPQHF.

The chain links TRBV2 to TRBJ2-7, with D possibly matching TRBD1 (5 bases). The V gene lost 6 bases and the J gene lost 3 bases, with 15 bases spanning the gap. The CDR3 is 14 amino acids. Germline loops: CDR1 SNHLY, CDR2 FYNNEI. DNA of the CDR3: TGTGCCAGCAGCAGGCGTCAGGGTGTCTACGAGCAGTACTTC. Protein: CASSRRQGVYEQYF.

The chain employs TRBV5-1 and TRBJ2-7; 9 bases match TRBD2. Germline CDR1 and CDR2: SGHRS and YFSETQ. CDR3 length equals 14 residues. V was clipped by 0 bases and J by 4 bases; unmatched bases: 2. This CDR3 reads CASSLASGTYEQYF. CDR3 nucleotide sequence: TGCGCCAGCAGCTTGGCTAGCGGGACTTACGAGCAGTACTTC.

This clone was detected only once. The CDR3 coding sequence is TGTGCCAGCAGGGTCGGGACAGGGGTAGAAGCTAATGAAAAACTGTTTTTT. Amino acids: CASRVGTGVEANEKLFF. The rearrangement joins TRBV2 to TRBJ1-4; 10 bases match TRBD1. This CDR3 spans 17 amino acids. V was clipped by 6 bases and J by 3 bases; unmatched bases: 10. Germline lookup yields CDR1 SNHLY and CDR2 FYNNEI.

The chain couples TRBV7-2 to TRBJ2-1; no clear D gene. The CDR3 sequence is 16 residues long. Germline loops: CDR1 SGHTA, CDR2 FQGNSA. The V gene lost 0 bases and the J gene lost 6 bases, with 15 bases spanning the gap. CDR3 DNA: TGTGCCAGCAGCTTAGCGGTCATTAGCCTAGGCAATGAGCAGTTCTTC. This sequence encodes CASSLAVISLGNEQFF.

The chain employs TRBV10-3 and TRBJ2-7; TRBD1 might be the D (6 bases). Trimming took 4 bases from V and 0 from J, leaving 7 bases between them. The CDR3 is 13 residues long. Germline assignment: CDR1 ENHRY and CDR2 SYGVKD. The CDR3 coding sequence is TGTGCCATCAGTGGACAGGCCTCCTACGAGCAGTACTTC. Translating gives CAISGQASYEQYF.

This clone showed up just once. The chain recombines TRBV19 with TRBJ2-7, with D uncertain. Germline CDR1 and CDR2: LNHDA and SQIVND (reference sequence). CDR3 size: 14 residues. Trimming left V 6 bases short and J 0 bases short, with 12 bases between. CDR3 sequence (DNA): TGTGCCAGTAGGGACCGACAAGCCTCCTACGAGCAGTACTTC. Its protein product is CASRDRQASYEQYF.

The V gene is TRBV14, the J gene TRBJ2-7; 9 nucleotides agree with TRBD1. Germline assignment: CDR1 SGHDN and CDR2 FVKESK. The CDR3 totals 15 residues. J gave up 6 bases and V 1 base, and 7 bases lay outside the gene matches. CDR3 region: CASSQVGGQGSEQYF. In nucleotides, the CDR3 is TGTGCCAGCAGCCAAGTCGGGGGACAGGGTTCCGAGCAGTACTTC.

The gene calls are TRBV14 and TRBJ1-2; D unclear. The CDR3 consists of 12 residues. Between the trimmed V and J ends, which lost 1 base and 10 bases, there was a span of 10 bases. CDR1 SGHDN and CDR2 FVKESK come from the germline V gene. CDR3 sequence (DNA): TGTGCCAGCAGCCAAGTCGGATGGTACTACACCTTC. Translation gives CASSQVGWYYTF.

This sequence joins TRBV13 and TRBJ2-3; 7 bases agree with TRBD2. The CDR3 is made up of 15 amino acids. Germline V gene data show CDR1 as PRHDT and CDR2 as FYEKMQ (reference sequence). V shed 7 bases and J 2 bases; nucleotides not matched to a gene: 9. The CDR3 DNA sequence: TGTGCCAGCATCCGGGGGGAAAGGGACACAGATACGCAGTATTTT. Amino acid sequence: CASIRGERDTDTQYF.

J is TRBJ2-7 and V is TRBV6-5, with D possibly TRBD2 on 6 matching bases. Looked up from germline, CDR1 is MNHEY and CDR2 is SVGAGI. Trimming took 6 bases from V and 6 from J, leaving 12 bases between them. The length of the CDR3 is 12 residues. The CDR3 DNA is TGTGCCAGCAGCTTCGGGCGGGGCGAGCAGTACTTC. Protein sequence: CASSFGRGEQYF.

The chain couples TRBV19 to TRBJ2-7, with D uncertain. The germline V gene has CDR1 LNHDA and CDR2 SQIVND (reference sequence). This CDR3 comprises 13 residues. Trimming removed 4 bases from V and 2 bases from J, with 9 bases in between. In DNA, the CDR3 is TGTGCCAGTAGTACAATAATACCCTACGAGCAGTACTTC. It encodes CASSTIIPYEQYF. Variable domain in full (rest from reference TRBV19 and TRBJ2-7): DGGITQSPKYLFRKEGQNVTLSCEQNLNHDAMYWYRQDPGQGLRLIYYSQIVNDFQKGDIAEGYSVSREKKESFPLTVTSAQKNPTAFYLCASSTIIPYEQYFGPGTRLTVT.

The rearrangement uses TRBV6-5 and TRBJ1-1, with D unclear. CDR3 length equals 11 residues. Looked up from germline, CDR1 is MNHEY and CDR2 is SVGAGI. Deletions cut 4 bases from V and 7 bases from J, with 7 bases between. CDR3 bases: TGTGCCAGCAGTTCTCAGTTTGAAGCTTTCTTT. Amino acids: CASSSQFEAFF.

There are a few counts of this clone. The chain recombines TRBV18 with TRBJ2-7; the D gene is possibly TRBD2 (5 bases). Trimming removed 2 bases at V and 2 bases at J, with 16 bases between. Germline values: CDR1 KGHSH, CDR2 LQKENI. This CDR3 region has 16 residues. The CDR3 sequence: CASSPSGGPGTYEQYF. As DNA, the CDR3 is TGTGCCAGCTCACCATCGGGCGGTCCGGGAACCTACGAGCAGTACTTC.

DNA for the CDR3: TGTGCCTGGAGTGTGTCTGGGTTGACTGAAGCTTTCTTT. This encodes CAWSVSGLTEAFF. The chain employs TRBV30 and TRBJ1-1, with D uncertain. Germline V gene data show CDR1 as GTSNPN and CDR2 as SVGIG (reference sequence). The CDR3 totals 13 residues. The V and J ends lost 0 bases and 5 bases respectively, with 10 bases between them.

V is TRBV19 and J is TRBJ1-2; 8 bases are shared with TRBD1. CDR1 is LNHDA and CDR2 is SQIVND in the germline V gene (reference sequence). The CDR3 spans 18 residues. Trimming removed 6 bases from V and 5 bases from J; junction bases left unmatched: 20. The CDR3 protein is CASSRSPGGAIVVYGYTF. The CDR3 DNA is TGTGCCAGTAGCCGAAGTCCAGGGGGCGCGATCGTTGTTTATGGCTACACCTTC. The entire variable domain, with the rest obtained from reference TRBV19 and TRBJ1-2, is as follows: DGGITQSPKYLFRKEGQNVTLSCEQNLNHDAMYWYRQDPGQGLRLIYYSQIVNDFQKGDIAEGYSVSREKKESFPLTVTSAQKNPTAFYLCASSRSPGGAIVVYGYTFGSGTRLTVV.

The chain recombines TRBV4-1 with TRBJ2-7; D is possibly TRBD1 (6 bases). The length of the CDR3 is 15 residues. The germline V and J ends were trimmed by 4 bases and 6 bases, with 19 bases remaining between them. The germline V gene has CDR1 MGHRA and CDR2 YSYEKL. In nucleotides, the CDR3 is TGCGCCAGCAGCCGAACCTCCGGGACACTCAGCGAGCAGTACTTC. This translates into CASSRTSGTLSEQYF.

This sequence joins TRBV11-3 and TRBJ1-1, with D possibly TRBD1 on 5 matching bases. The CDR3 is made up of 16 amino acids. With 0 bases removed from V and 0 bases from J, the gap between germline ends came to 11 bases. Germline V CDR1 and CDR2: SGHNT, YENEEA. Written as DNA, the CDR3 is TGTGCCAGCAGCTTAGACAGGGCCTCTATGAACACTGAAGCTTTCTTT. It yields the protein CASSLDRASMNTEAFF. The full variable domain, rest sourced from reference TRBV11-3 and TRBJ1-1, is EAGVVQSPRYKIIEKKQPVAFWCNPISGHNTLYWYLQNLGQGPELLIRYENEEAVDDSQLPKDRFSAERLKGVDSTLKIQPAELGDSAVYLCASSLDRASMNTEAFFGQGTRLTVV.